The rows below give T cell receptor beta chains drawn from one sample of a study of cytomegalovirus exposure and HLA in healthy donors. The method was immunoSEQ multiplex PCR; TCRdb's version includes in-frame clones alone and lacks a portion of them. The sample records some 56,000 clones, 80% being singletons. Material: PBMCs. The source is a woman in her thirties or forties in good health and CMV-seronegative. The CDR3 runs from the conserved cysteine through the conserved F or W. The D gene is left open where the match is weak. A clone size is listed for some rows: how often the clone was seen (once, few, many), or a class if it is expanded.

DNA: TGTGCCAGCAGTTTATCCCGGAGCTCCTACAATGAGCAGTTCTTC
CDR3: CASSLSRSSYNEQFF
V: TRBV27
J: TRBJ2-1
D: -
size: -

DNA: TGTGCCAGCATAGGGACAGGGACCTACGAGCAGTACTTC
CDR3: CASIGTGTYEQYF
V: TRBV27
J: TRBJ2-7
D: TRBD1
size: -

DNA: TGTGCCAGCAGCCCCAGGGTATCCATGAACACTGAAGCTTTCTTT
CDR3: CASSPRVSMNTEAFF
V: TRBV5-4
J: TRBJ1-1
D: -
size: -

DNA: TGTGCCAGCAGCTTCTCTACCTATCGCACAGATACGCAGTATTTT
CDR3: CASSFSTYRTDTQYF
V: TRBV5-4
J: TRBJ2-3
D: -
size: -

DNA: TGTGCCAGCAGCCTCTTGGCGGGCAGGGGCCAAGAGACCCAGTACTTC
CDR3: CASSLLAGRGQETQYF
V: TRBV7-8
J: TRBJ2-5
D: -
size: few

DNA: TGTGCCAGCAGTCTGGGACTAGCGGGCTCTGTTGAGCAGTTCTTC
CDR3: CASSLGLAGSVEQFF
V: TRBV28
J: TRBJ2-1
D: TRBD2
size: -

DNA: TGTGCCAGCCGGCTAGCGGGAGTTGTTGAGCAGTTCTTC
CDR3: CASRLAGVVEQFF
V: TRBV7-2
J: TRBJ2-1
D: TRBD2
size: -

DNA: TGTGCCAGTATCCCGACAGGGGGCCACGAGCAGTACTTC
CDR3: CASIPTGGHEQYF
V: TRBV19
J: TRBJ2-7
D: TRBD1
size: few

DNA: TGCAGCGTTGAAGATCGCGGGTCGTCCTACAATGAGCAGTTCTTC
CDR3: CSVEDRGSSYNEQFF
V: TRBV29-1
J: TRBJ2-1
D: -
size: -

DNA: TGTGCCAGCAGTTTAGCGGCGAACACCGGGGAGCTGTTTTTT
CDR3: CASSLAANTGELFF
V: TRBV28
J: TRBJ2-2
D: -
size: -

DNA: TGCGCCAGCAGCTTGGGGTCTACCCGAACCTACGAGCAGTACTTC
CDR3: CASSLGSTRTYEQYF
V: TRBV5-1
J: TRBJ2-7
D: -
size: -

DNA: TGTGCCAGCAGTTTCTACGAAGGGGGCGCGGTGTTACACAATGAGCAGTTCTTC
CDR3: CASSFYEGGAVLHNEQFF
V: TRBV27
J: TRBJ2-1
D: TRBD1
size: -

DNA: TGTGCCAGCAGTTGGAGGAGGCGGGCAACTAATGAAAAACTGTTTTTT
CDR3: CASSWRRRATNEKLFF
V: TRBV6-5
J: TRBJ1-4
D: -
size: -

DNA: TGTGCCGGTCGGACAGGTCTATCCTACGAGCAGTACTTC
CDR3: CAGRTGLSYEQYF
V: TRBV28
J: TRBJ2-7
D: TRBD1
size: -

DNA: TGCAGCGCTGGGACTAGCGGGAGTGGTAGCGATGAGCAGTTCTTC
CDR3: CSAGTSGSGSDEQFF
V: TRBV29-1
J: TRBJ2-1
D: TRBD2
size: -

DNA: TGCAGCGTTGGGACAGACCCGGTTGGCTACACCTTC
CDR3: CSVGTDPVGYTF
V: TRBV29-1
J: TRBJ1-2
D: -
size: -

DNA: TGTGCCAGCAGCGAAGTCCCGGGACAGACCTATGGCTACACCTTC
CDR3: CASSEVPGQTYGYTF
V: TRBV7-2
J: TRBJ1-2
D: TRBD1
size: -

DNA: TGTGCCAGCAGCACCCGACTTCTATTAAGCACAGATACGCAGTATTTT
CDR3: CASSTRLLLSTDTQYF
V: TRBV11-2
J: TRBJ2-3
D: -
size: -

DNA: TGTGCCAGCAGTGTTAAGAGCTATGGCTACACCTTC
CDR3: CASSVKSYGYTF
V: TRBV28
J: TRBJ1-2
D: -
size: -

DNA: TGTGCCAGCAGGGCGGGGAACACCGGGGAGCTGTTTTTT
CDR3: CASRAGNTGELFF
V: TRBV6-5
J: TRBJ2-2
D: -
size: -

DNA: TGTGCCAGCAGCTTACAGACAGGGCCAAGCACAGATACGCAGTATTTT
CDR3: CASSLQTGPSTDTQYF
V: TRBV7-9
J: TRBJ2-3
D: TRBD1
size: -

DNA: TGTGCCAGCAGTGGGGGGGGCTACTACGAGCAGTACTTC
CDR3: CASSGGGYYEQYF
V: TRBV28
J: TRBJ2-7
D: -
size: few

DNA: TGTGCCAGCAGCGTAGCCCTAGCCTCCTACAATGAGCAGTTCTTC
CDR3: CASSVALASYNEQFF
V: TRBV9
J: TRBJ2-1
D: -
size: -

DNA: TGTGCCAGCAGCGAAAGGGGACAGGCGGAGACCCAGTACTTC
CDR3: CASSERGQAETQYF
V: TRBV7-9
J: TRBJ2-5
D: TRBD1
size: -

DNA: TGTGCCAGCAGTTTTTCCTTCGGCTACGAGCAGTACTTC
CDR3: CASSFSFGYEQYF
V: TRBV28
J: TRBJ2-7
D: -
size: -

DNA: TGCGCCAGCAGCTTGGCCCCGTCAGCGGACACCGGGGAGCTGTTTTTT
CDR3: CASSLAPSADTGELFF
V: TRBV5-1
J: TRBJ2-2
D: -
size: -

DNA: TGTGCCAGCAGCGCGGGACTAGCCGGAGAGACCCAGTACTTC
CDR3: CASSAGLAGETQYF
V: TRBV9
J: TRBJ2-5
D: TRBD2
size: few

DNA: TGTGCCAGCAGACAGCAGGCGGGGGCGGGAGTCCCTGAAGCTTTCTTT
CDR3: CASRQQAGAGVPEAFF
V: TRBV5-4
J: TRBJ1-1
D: -
size: -

DNA: TGTGCCAGCAGCTCACGGGACTCGCACACTGAAGCTTTCTTT
CDR3: CASSSRDSHTEAFF
V: TRBV7-3
J: TRBJ1-1
D: -
size: -

DNA: TGTGCCAGTAGCACTGACAGTCTCAATCAGCCCCAGCATTTT
CDR3: CASSTDSLNQPQHF
V: TRBV19
J: TRBJ1-5
D: -
size: -

DNA: TGTGCCAGCAGATTAGCGGGAGTGCAGTTCTTC
CDR3: CASRLAGVQFF
V: TRBV6-6
J: TRBJ2-1
D: TRBD2
size: -

DNA: TGTGCCAGCAGCTTCTCCCTTGGAGTGGGCACTGAAGCTTTCTTT
CDR3: CASSFSLGVGTEAFF
V: TRBV5-8
J: TRBJ1-1
D: -
size: -

DNA: TGCGCCAGCAGCCCAACCGGGACAGGGGCCTACGAGCAGTACTTC
CDR3: CASSPTGTGAYEQYF
V: TRBV4-1
J: TRBJ2-7
D: TRBD1
size: -

DNA: TGTGCCAGCAGCCACGCTAGCGGGAGAAGCGAGCAGTACTTC
CDR3: CASSHASGRSEQYF
V: TRBV4-2
J: TRBJ2-7
D: TRBD2
size: -

DNA: TGTGCCAGCAGTTTAGAGGCTAGTCCGAACAATGAGCAGTTCTTC
CDR3: CASSLEASPNNEQFF
V: TRBV28
J: TRBJ2-1
D: -
size: -

DNA: TGCGCCAGCAGCCCGGACAGGGGAGAGGCCCAGTACTTC
CDR3: CASSPDRGEAQYF
V: TRBV5-1
J: TRBJ2-5
D: TRBD1
size: once

DNA: TGCGCCAGCAGCTCACTAGGGTTGCTGAACACTGAAGCTTTCTTT
CDR3: CASSSLGLLNTEAFF
V: TRBV5-1
J: TRBJ1-1
D: -
size: -

DNA: TGCGCCAGCAGCCCTCAGCCGGGGGGGCTGGACTATGGCTACACCTTC
CDR3: CASSPQPGGLDYGYTF
V: TRBV4-1
J: TRBJ1-2
D: -
size: -

DNA: TGTGCCAGCAGTCGACAGGTGAACACTGAAGCTTTCTTT
CDR3: CASSRQVNTEAFF
V: TRBV7-7
J: TRBJ1-1
D: -
size: -

DNA: TGTGCCAGCAGCTTAAACAGGGTCTCCTACAATGAGCAGTTCTTC
CDR3: CASSLNRVSYNEQFF
V: TRBV11-3
J: TRBJ2-1
D: -
size: -

DNA: TGCGCCAGCAGCCAAGTTGGTGGTAGCGGGATCACAGATACGCAGTATTTT
CDR3: CASSQVGGSGITDTQYF
V: TRBV4-1
J: TRBJ2-3
D: TRBD2
size: -

DNA: TGTGCCAGCAGCGTAGTAGGACAGGGCAATGAGCAGTTCTTC
CDR3: CASSVVGQGNEQFF
V: TRBV9
J: TRBJ2-1
D: TRBD1
size: -

DNA: TGTGCCAGCAGCGCTTTGGGCGGGGGAGGAGAGACCCAGTACTTC
CDR3: CASSALGGGGETQYF
V: TRBV9
J: TRBJ2-5
D: TRBD2
size: -